The subject of this entry is one T cell receptor beta chain. The sample comes from a study of T cell responses to AZD1222 COVID-19 vaccine. Sequencing used immunoSEQ multiplex PCR; TCRdb keeps in-frame clones, though not all of them. The sample has 84,000 or so clones; 87% are singletons. The V gene's germline CDR1 is SGHRS and CDR2 YFSETQ. Trimming at V came to 3 bases and at J to 4 bases, leaving 4 bases not matched to a gene. The CDR3 totals 14 residues. The chain recombines TRBV5-1 with TRBJ1-5; 7 bases line up with TRBD1. The sequence was collected from an adult in good health. Sequenced here: peripheral blood, sampled on day 0 of AZD1222 vaccination. CDR3 region: CASSYGTDNQPQHF. The DNA of the CDR3 is TGCGCCAGCAGCTACGGGACAGATAATCAGCCCCAGCATTTT.